The 23 T cell receptor beta chains below all came from one sample that was sequenced in a study of cytomegalovirus exposure and HLA in healthy donors. A multiplex PCR was run with 60 Vbeta primers and 13 Jbeta primers. Using immunoSEQ multiplex PCR, the repertoire was profiled, and TCRdb retains in-frame clones only, with some absent. This table has under 130,000 clones, around 86% appearing once. Material for sequencing was PBMCs. All receptors come from a man younger than 40 in good health and CMV-seropositive.

The V gene is TRBV4-3, the J gene TRBJ1-2; a weak D match, TRBD1 (6 bases). Trimming removed 4 bases at V and 2 bases at J, with 14 bases between. The CDR3 has 15 amino acids. Germline CDR1 reads LGHNA; CDR2 reads YSLEER. CDR3 DNA: TGCGCCAGCAGCCCCCAGTCAGGGGCCAACTATGGCTACACCTTC. This encodes CASSPQSGANYGYTF.

The rearrangement links TRBV10-3 to TRBJ2-3; no clear D gene. The CDR3 is 13 amino acids. Germline V gives CDR1 ENHRY, CDR2 SYGVKD. V was pared by 1 base and J by 4 bases, with 6 bases between. CDR3 sequence reads: CAISELESDTQYF. Here the CDR3 DNA reads TGTGCCATCAGTGAGTTAGAATCAGATACGCAGTATTTT.

J is TRBJ1-1 and V is TRBV12-5, with D perhaps matching TRBD1 (6 bases). V lost 7 bases, J lost 3 bases, and 15 bases lay in between. The CDR3 extends over 14 amino acids. The germline V gene encodes CDR1 LGHNT and CDR2 FRNRAP. CDR3 sequence reads: CASAPGDRDTEAFF. Written as DNA, the CDR3 is TGTGCTAGTGCCCCAGGGGATCGGGACACTGAAGCTTTCTTT.

The chain combines TRBV5-1 with TRBJ2-1; 11 bases map to TRBD2. CDR1 is SGHRS, CDR2 YFSETQ, per germline. The CDR3 has 18 amino acids. The J segment lost 0 bases and the V segment lost 7 bases, leaving 12 bases of the junction unmatched. This CDR3 reads CASSWASGGPSSYNEQFF. The CDR3 coding sequence is TGCGCCAGCTCCTGGGCTAGCGGGGGGCCGAGCTCCTACAATGAGCAGTTCTTC.

The V call is TRBV5-6, the J call TRBJ2-7, with 9 nucleotides matching TRBD1. Germline lookup yields CDR1 SGHDT and CDR2 YYEEEE. This CDR3 is 16 amino acids long. V shed 4 bases, J shed 2 bases, and the junction held 10 bases outside the gene matches. For the CDR3, the DNA is TGTGCCAGCAGCCCGGGGCGGACAGGGGTAGCCTACGAGCAGTACTTC. Translated, it gives CASSPGRTGVAYEQYF.

In DNA form, the CDR3 reads TGTGCCAGCAGCTTAGGACAGGCGTTTTTCTACGAGCAGTACTTC. It translates to CASSLGQAFFYEQYF. V usage is TRBV6-4 and J usage is TRBJ2-7; 7 positions agree with TRBD1. V shed 6 bases and J 3 bases; nucleotides not matched to a gene: 11. The CDR3 loop spans 15 amino acids. Germline V gene sequence: CDR1 MRHNA, CDR2 SNTAGT.

The chain combines TRBV6-1 with TRBJ1-5; D is uncertain. The CDR3 sequence is 15 residues long. Trimming took 1 base from V and 0 from J, leaving 7 bases between them. The germline CDR1 and CDR2 sequences are MNHNS and SASEGT. CDR3 amino acids: CASSEGPGSNQPQHF. The CDR3, as DNA: TGTGCCAGCAGTGAAGGGCCAGGTAGCAATCAGCCCCAGCATTTT.

V and J are TRBV9 and TRBJ1-1; 8 nucleotides align to TRBD1. Germline trimming cut 0 bases from V and 5 bases from J; bases unmatched to any gene: 9. The germline V gene has CDR1 SGDLS and CDR2 YYNGEE. The length of the CDR3 is 16 residues. The CDR3 nucleotides are TGTGCCAGCAGCGTAGGGGTCGGACAGGGAGAAACTGAAGCTTTCTTT. Translated, it gives CASSVGVGQGETEAFF.

The chain uses TRBV11-2 and TRBJ1-1; tentative D call: TRBD1 (5 bases). The CDR3 is 14 residues long. Germline-derived CDR1 and CDR2 are SGHAT and FQNNGV. V lost 0 bases, J lost 7 bases, and 12 bases lay in between. The CDR3: CASSLDAGGGEAFF. Written as DNA, the CDR3 is TGTGCCAGCAGCTTAGATGCGGGGGGGGGTGAAGCTTTCTTT.

CDR3 sequence: CATGQSSYNEQFF. DNA of the CDR3: TGTGCCACCGGACAGAGCTCCTACAATGAGCAGTTCTTC. This sequence joins TRBV15 and TRBJ2-1; D may be TRBD1 (6 bases). V lost 8 bases to trimming and J lost 0 bases, with 8 bases between them. Germline assignment: CDR1 LNHNV and CDR2 YYDKDF (reference sequence). The length of the CDR3 is 13 residues.

This CDR3 reads CASTTGSYGYTF. The CDR3 DNA reads TGTGCCAGCACCACAGGATCTTATGGCTACACCTTC. The genes are TRBV6-5 and TRBJ1-2; weak D call: TRBD1 (5 bases). Trimming pared 7 bases from V and 5 bases from J, leaving 11 bases between. The CDR3 consists of 12 residues. CDR1 and CDR2 from the germline V gene are MNHEY and SVGAGI.

The chain recombines TRBV6-1 with TRBJ1-1; D not resolved. Per the germline V gene, CDR1 is MNHNS and CDR2 is SASEGT. V lost 3 bases to trimming and J lost 0 bases, with 8 bases between them. This CDR3 region has 14 residues. The CDR3 region has the DNA TGTGCCAGCAGTGAGTCCCTCTTGAACACTGAAGCTTTCTTT. It encodes CASSESLLNTEAFF.

The gene calls are TRBV11-2 and TRBJ2-5, with D possibly matching TRBD2 (5 bases). This CDR3 has 15 residues. CDR1 SGHAT and CDR2 FQNNGV come from the germline V gene. V gave up 4 bases and J gave up 5 bases, with 17 bases separating them. The DNA for the CDR3 is TGTGCCAGCAGCTACCGAGGGAAGAGTGTGGAGACCCAGTACTTC. It specifies CASSYRGKSVETQYF.

The rearrangement uses TRBV4-2 and TRBJ1-2, with 10 bases aligning to TRBD1. This CDR3 is 15 amino acids long. Germline V CDR1 and CDR2: LGHNA, YNFKEQ. V lost 4 bases, J lost 8 bases, and 10 bases stayed unmatched. The DNA of the CDR3 is TGTGCCAGCAGCCTTGGGACAGGGGAATTCGGAGGCTACACCTTC. Its protein is CASSLGTGEFGGYTF.

This chain links TRBV19 with TRBJ1-1, with 10 nucleotides matching TRBD1. The CDR3 loop spans 15 amino acids. The ends lost 3 bases at V and 5 bases at J; junction bases unmatched: 6. CDR1 is LNHDA, CDR2 SQIVND, per germline (reference sequence). CDR3 sequence reads: CASSILDRGRTEAFF. As DNA, the CDR3 is TGTGCCAGTAGTATCTTAGACAGGGGGCGAACTGAAGCTTTCTTT. The variable domain in full, with the rest retrieved from reference TRBV19 and TRBJ1-1, is DGGITQSPKYLFRKEGQNVTLSCEQNLNHDAMYWYRQDPGQGLRLIYYSQIVNDFQKGDIAEGYSVSREKKESFPLTVTSAQKNPTAFYLCASSILDRGRTEAFFGQGTRLTVV.

This clone was detected a few times. The chain uses TRBV6-1 and TRBJ2-7, with 7 bases matching TRBD2. Trimming cost V 6 bases and J 7 bases; bases outside gene matches: 3. CDR3 length: 11 amino acids. CDR1 MNHNS and CDR2 SASEGT come from the germline V gene. CDR3 region: CASSPGGEQYF. CDR3 sequence (DNA): TGTGCCAGCAGCCCCGGGGGGGAGCAGTACTTC.

The V and J genes are TRBV6-1 and TRBJ2-7; maybe TRBD1 (5 bases). V lost 1 base and J lost 3, with 13 bases in between. Germline V gives CDR1 MNHNS, CDR2 SASEGT. This CDR3 comprises 15 residues. In nucleotides, the CDR3 is TGTGCCAGCAGTGAAGGGCCAGGGATGATCTACGAGCAGTACTTC. This translates into CASSEGPGMIYEQYF.

The chain combines TRBV10-3 with TRBJ2-3, with TRBD1 as a possible D gene (5 bases). The CDR3 covers 14 residues. V lost 0 bases, J lost 1 base, and 5 bases lay in between. CDR1 and CDR2 (germline): ENHRY, SYGVKD. Here the CDR3 DNA reads TGTGCCATCAGTGAGTCGACAGGCACAGATACGCAGTATTTT. This sequence encodes CAISESTGTDTQYF.

The CDR3 is CASSQSFGGDYGYTF. The CDR3, as DNA: TGTGCCAGCAGCCAAAGCTTCGGAGGAGACTATGGCTACACCTTC. This chain uses TRBV4-2 with TRBJ1-2; D is ambiguous. V was trimmed by 2 bases and J by 3 bases, leaving 13 bases between them. CDR3 size: 15 residues. The germline V gene encodes CDR1 LGHNA and CDR2 YNFKEQ.

This chain links TRBV7-9 with TRBJ2-3; D gene uncertain. V was clipped by 3 bases and J by 9 bases, with 7 bases between them. Germline CDR1 SEHNR, CDR2 FQNEAQ (reference sequence). The CDR3 runs 11 residues. The chain's CDR3 is CASSFGETQYF. The CDR3 DNA reads TGTGCCAGCAGCTTCGGAGAGACGCAGTATTTT.

The V call is TRBV6-1, the J call TRBJ1-4; D perhaps matches TRBD1 (6 bases). This CDR3 is 14 amino acids long. Trimming shortened V by 8 bases and J by 8 bases, and 18 bases separated the two germline ends. Per germline, CDR1 MNHNS and CDR2 SASEGT. The CDR3 DNA sequence: TGTGCCAGCGGGGCGGCAGGGGTTCGAGAAAAACTGTTTTTT. Translating it yields CASGAAGVREKLFF.

The V call is TRBV19, the J call TRBJ1-5; weak D call: TRBD1 (5 bases). The CDR3 runs to 16 residues. The germline gives CDR1 LNHDA, CDR2 SQIVND (reference sequence). V lost 3 bases and J 4 bases, leaving 16 bases between the germline ends. The CDR3 protein is CASSIYRNPGNQPQHF. CDR3 in DNA: TGTGCCAGTAGTATTTATAGAAATCCAGGGAATCAGCCCCAGCATTTT.

The chain links TRBV7-9 to TRBJ1-4, with 8 nucleotides matching TRBD1. Germline loops: CDR1 SEHNR, CDR2 FQNEAQ (reference sequence). Unmatched junction bases numbered 8, after V lost 1 base and J lost 1 base. The CDR3 is 18 residues long. CDR3 bases: TGTGCCAGCAGCTTAGGCTCGACAGGGGAAGGAACTAATGAAAAACTGTTTTTT. Encoded protein: CASSLGSTGEGTNEKLFF.